This T cell receptor beta chain was captured by sequencing in a study of cytomegalovirus exposure and HLA in healthy donors. Study-wide findings and caveats: Rates of TCR association differed by HLA locus in a later analysis, with DRB1 highest and HLA-C lowest.

The PCR was carried out with 60 Vbeta primers and 13 Jbeta primers. Assay: immunoSEQ multiplex PCR; the TCRdb copy retains only in-frame clones and omits some. The repertoire holds approximately 110,000 clones, with under 80% as singletons. Of note for this clone: Its specificity is unknown.

Sequenced sample: PBMCs. The clonotype comes from a woman aged 60-70 years in good health and CMV-seropositive.

CDR3 nucleotide sequence: TGTGCCAGCAGCCGTCGACAGGGTGGGGAAAAACTGTTTTTT. Its protein is CASSRRQGGEKLFF. The chain employs TRBV6-5 and TRBJ1-4, with 7 nucleotides matching TRBD1. Trimming took 6 bases from V and 8 from J; bases not matched to a gene: 9. Germline CDR1 reads MNHEY; CDR2 reads SVGAGI. CDR3 size: 14 residues.